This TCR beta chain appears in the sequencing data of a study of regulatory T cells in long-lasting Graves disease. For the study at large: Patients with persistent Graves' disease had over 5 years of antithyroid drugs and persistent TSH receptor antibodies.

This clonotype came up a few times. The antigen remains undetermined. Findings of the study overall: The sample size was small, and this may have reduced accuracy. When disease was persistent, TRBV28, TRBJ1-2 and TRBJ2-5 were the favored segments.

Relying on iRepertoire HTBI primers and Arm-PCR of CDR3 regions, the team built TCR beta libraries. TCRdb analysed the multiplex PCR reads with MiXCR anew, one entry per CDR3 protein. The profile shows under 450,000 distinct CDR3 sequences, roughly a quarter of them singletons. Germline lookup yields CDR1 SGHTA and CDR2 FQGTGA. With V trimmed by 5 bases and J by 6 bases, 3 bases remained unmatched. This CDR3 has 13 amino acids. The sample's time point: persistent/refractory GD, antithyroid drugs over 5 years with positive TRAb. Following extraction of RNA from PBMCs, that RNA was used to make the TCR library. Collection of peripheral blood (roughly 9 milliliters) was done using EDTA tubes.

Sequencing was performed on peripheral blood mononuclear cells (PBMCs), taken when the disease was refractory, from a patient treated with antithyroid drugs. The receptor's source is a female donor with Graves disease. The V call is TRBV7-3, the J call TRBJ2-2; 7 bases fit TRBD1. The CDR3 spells CASSQQGPGELFF. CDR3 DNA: TGTGCCAGCAGCCAACAGGGGCCCGGGGAGCTGTTTTTT.